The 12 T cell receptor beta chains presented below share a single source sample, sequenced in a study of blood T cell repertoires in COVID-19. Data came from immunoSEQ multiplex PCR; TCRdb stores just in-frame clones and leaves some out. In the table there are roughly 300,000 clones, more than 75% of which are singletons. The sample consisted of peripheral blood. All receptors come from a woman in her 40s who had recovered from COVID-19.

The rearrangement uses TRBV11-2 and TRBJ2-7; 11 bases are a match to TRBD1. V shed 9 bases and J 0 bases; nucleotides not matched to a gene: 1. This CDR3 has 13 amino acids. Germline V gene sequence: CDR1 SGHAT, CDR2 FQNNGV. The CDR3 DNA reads TGTGCCAGTGGGACAGGGGGCTCCTACGAGCAGTACTTC. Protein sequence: CASGTGGSYEQYF.

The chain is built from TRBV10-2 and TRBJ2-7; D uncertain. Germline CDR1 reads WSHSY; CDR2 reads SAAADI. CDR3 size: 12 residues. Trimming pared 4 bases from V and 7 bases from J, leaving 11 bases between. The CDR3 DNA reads TGCGCCAGCAGTGTAAACCCTAGGGAGCAGTACTTC. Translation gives CASSVNPREQYF.

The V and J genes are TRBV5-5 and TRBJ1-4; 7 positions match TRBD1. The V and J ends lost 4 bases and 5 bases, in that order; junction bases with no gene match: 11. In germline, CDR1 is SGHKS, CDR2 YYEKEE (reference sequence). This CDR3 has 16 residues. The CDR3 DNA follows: TGTGCCAGCAGCATGTCTAGACAGGGTCGAAATGAAAAACTGTTTTTT. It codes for CASSMSRQGRNEKLFF.

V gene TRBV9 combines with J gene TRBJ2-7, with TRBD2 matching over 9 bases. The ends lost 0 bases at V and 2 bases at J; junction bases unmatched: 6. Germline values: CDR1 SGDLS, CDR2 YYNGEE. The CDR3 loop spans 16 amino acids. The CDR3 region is CASSVEASGAPYEQYF. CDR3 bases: TGTGCCAGCAGCGTAGAGGCTAGCGGGGCCCCCTACGAGCAGTACTTC.

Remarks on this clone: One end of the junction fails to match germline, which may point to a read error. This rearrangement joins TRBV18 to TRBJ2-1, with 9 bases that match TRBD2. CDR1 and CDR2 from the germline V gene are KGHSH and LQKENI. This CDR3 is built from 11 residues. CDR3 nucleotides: TGTGCCAGCTCACGTAGCGGGGGACCGCTCTTC. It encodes CASSRSGGPLF.

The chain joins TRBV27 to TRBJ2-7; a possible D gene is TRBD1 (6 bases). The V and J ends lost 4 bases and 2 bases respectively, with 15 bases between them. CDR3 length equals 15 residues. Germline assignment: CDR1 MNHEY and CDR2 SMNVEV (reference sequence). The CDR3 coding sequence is TGTGCCAGCAGTTACCTCGACAGGATTGCCTACGAGCAGTACTTC. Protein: CASSYLDRIAYEQYF.

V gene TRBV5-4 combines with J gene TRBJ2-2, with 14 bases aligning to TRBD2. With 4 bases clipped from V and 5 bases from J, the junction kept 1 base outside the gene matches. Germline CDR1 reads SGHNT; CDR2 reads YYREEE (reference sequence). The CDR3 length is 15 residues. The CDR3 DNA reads TGTGCCAGCAGCAGGACTAGCGGGGGGACCGGGGAGCTGTTTTTT. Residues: CASSRTSGGTGELFF.

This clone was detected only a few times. CDR3 region: CASSQGLSNQPQHF. The CDR3 region has the DNA TGTGCCAGCTCACAGGGACTCAGCAATCAGCCCCAGCATTTT. The chain links TRBV18 to TRBJ1-5; possibly TRBD1 for D (5 bases). Trimming stripped 4 bases from V and 1 base from J, with 8 bases between. This CDR3 has 14 amino acids. CDR1 KGHSH and CDR2 LQKENI come from the germline V gene.

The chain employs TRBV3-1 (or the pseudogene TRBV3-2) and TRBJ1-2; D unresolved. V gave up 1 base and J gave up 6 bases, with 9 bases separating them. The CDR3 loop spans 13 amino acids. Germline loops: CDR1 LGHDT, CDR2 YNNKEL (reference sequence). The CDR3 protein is CASSQVELDGYTF. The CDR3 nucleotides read TGTGCCAGCAGCCAAGTTGAGCTGGATGGCTACACCTTC.

DNA for the CDR3: TGCGCCAGCAGCCCCCGACAGGGGGCTACCTACGAGCAGTACTTC. Its protein is CASSPRQGATYEQYF. The chain is built from TRBV4-3 and TRBJ2-7, with 10 bases matching TRBD1. Germline CDR1 LGHNA, CDR2 YSLEER. V lost 4 bases and J lost 2; bases outside the gene matches: 5. CDR3 length: 15 residues.

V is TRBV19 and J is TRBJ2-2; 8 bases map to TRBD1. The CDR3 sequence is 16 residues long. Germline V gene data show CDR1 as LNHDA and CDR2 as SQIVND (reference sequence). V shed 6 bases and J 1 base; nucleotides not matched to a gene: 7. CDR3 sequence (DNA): TGTGCCAGTAGCGGACCCGGGACAGGGAACACCGGGGAGCTGTTTTTT. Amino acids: CASSGPGTGNTGELFF. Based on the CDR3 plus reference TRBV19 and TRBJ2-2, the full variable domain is DGGITQSPKYLFRKEGQNVTLSCEQNLNHDAMYWYRQDPGQGLRLIYYSQIVNDFQKGDIAEGYSVSREKKESFPLTVTSAQKNPTAFYLCASSGPGTGNTGELFFGEGSRLTVL.

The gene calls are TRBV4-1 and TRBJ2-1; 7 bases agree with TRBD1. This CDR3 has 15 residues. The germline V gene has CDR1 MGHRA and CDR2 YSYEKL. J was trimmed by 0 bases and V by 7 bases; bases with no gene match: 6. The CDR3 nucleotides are TGCGCCAGCAAACCGACAGGGAGCTCCTACAATGAGCAGTTCTTC. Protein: CASKPTGSSYNEQFF.